A single sample is the source of the 21 T cell receptor beta chains below, sequenced in a study of tumor and adjacent non-tumor tissue in lung cancer. The library came from three nested PCR rounds adapted from ARM-PCR protocols. TCRdb processed the multiplex PCR reads anew with MiXCR; each CDR3 protein has one entry. The sample has roughly 70,000 distinct CDR3 sequences; around four fifths are singletons. This sample's RNA came from whole unsorted tissue. The sample comprised lung tumor tissue. The receptors shown here come from a man between 60 and 75 years old with non-small cell lung cancer.

The chain is built from TRBV20-1 and TRBJ2-7, with 9 bases fitting TRBD1. This CDR3 has 14 amino acids. Germline V gene lookup returns CDR1 DFQATT and CDR2 SNEGSKA (reference sequence). V gave up 3 bases and J gave up 7 bases; unmatched junction bases: 10. CDR3 bases: TGCAGTGCTAGGAGGGGACAGGGTCAAGGGGAGCAGTACTTC. Encoded protein: CSARRGQGQGEQYF.

This clonotype was counted once. This likely comes from a read error, as the CDR3 has no conserved phenylalanine or tryptophan at its end. The V and J genes are TRBV20-1 and TRBJ1-5; D is possibly TRBD1 (6 bases). The CDR3 contains 15 residues. Trimming removed 0 bases at V and 7 bases at J, with 16 bases between. The germline gives CDR1 DFQATT, CDR2 SNEGSKA (reference sequence). The CDR3 region is CSARDIGGAGQPQHL. In nucleotides, the CDR3 is TGCAGTGCTAGAGATATAGGGGGTGCCGGCCAGCCCCAGCATTTA.

This clonotype has a count of ten or more. This rearrangement joins TRBV20-1 to TRBJ1-5; the D is unclear. Trimming shortened V by 0 bases and J by 10 bases, and 13 bases separated the two germline ends. This CDR3 is built from 13 residues. From germline, CDR1 is DFQATT and CDR2 SNEGSKA (reference sequence). The CDR3 loop reads CSARDYGGVPQHF. In DNA form, the CDR3 reads TGCAGTGCTAGAGATTACGGTGGAGTTCCCCAGCATTTT.

As concerns this clonotype: An end of the junction differs from the germline gene, which may be a read error. This rearrangement joins TRBV6-2 or TRBV6-3 to TRBJ2-1; no clear D gene. CDR1 and CDR2 (germline): MNHEY, SVGEGT. This CDR3 is 13 amino acids long. CDR3 sequence: CASRYPPRSEQFF. Written as DNA, the CDR3 is TGTGCCAGCCGTTACCCCCCGAGGAGTGAGCAGTTCTTC.

As regards this clonotype: Likely a read error: the CDR3 ends without its conserved phenylalanine or tryptophan. Because the CDR3's place on the DNA is in doubt, the DNA is left out and the CDR3 is given as listed by TCRdb. The chain uses TRBV20-1 and TRBJ1-1. Per the germline V gene, CDR1 is DFQATT and CDR2 is SNEGSKA (reference sequence). A total of 12 residues make up the CDR3, ends included. CDR3: CSGTLGNTETFL.

As to this clonotype: This may arise from a read error, as a much more abundant clone is one base away. The chain employs TRBV20-1 and TRBJ2-7; TRBD1 aligns across 8 bases. V lost 3 bases and J lost 5; bases outside the gene matches: 3. Germline lookup yields CDR1 DFQATT and CDR2 SNEGSKA (reference sequence). The CDR3 sequence is 12 residues long. Written as DNA, the CDR3 is TGCAGTGCTAGCGACAGGGGCAACGAGCAGTACTTC. Protein sequence: CSASDRGNEQYF.

The table lists this clonotype with a count of one. At one end, the junction sequence differs from germline, possibly due to a read error. This rearrangement joins TRBV20-1 to TRBJ1-5, with TRBD1 matching over 7 bases. The CDR3 is 13 residues long. The germline V gene encodes CDR1 DFQATT and CDR2 SNEGSKA (reference sequence). In DNA, the CDR3 is TGCGGTGCTACGGGACAGAACAGTCAGCCCCAGCATTTT. It translates to CGATGQNSQPQHF.

This clonotype was counted between two and nine times. This sequence may be a read error, since a much larger clone differs from it by one base. V usage is TRBV12-3 or TRBV12-4 and J usage is TRBJ1-3, with D unresolved. The CDR3 covers 20 residues. Written as DNA, the CDR3 is TGTGCCAGCAGCTCCTTCCGCGGGAGAAGCACCCCGAGCTCTGGAAACACCTTATATTTT. Its protein product is CASSSFRGRSTPSSGNTLYF.

With respect to this clonotype: It is likely a read error, because the conserved phenylalanine at the end of the CDR3 is missing. The rearrangement joins TRBV10-3 to TRBJ2-6; 7 nucleotides line up with TRBD2. After removal of 4 bases from V and 0 bases from J, the junction contained 15 bases not matched to a gene. The CDR3 loop spans 20 amino acids. Germline CDR1 reads ENHRY; CDR2 reads SYGVKD. The DNA of the CDR3 is TGTGCCATCAGTGTACATGGGACTAACGGTAGGGACTCTGGGGCCAACGTCCTGACTATC. Translated, it gives CAISVHGTNGRDSGANVLTI.

This clonotype occurred once. The junction and the germline gene differ at one end; a read error may be behind it. CDR3 DNA: TGCAGTGCTAGAGGGATCCACCAGATGCAGCAAGAAACCCAGTACTTC. The encoded protein is CSARGIHQMQQETQYF. The rearrangement joins TRBV20-1 to TRBJ2-5; no definite D call. The CDR3 extends over 16 amino acids. Germline values: CDR1 DFQATT, CDR2 SNEGSKA (reference sequence).

This clonotype showed up many times. The chain uses TRBV6-4 and TRBJ2-2; D perhaps matches TRBD1 (5 bases). Germline CDR1 MRHNA, CDR2 SNTAGT. With 3 bases removed from V and 6 bases from J, the gap between germline ends came to 8 bases. This CDR3 contains 13 residues. The CDR3 bases are TGTGCCAGCAGTGAAAGGGGTTCCGGGGAGCTGTTTTTT. This codes for CASSERGSGELFF.

This sequence joins TRBV12-3 or TRBV12-4 and TRBJ1-5; D is unclear. CDR3 length: 12 residues. V gave up 7 bases and J gave up 1 base, with 5 bases separating them. CDR3 nucleotides: TGTGCCAGCAACTTGAGCAATCAGCCCCAGCATTTT. Translating it yields CASNLSNQPQHF.

Concerning this clonotype: This is likely a read error, given that the CDR3 carries no conserved phenylalanine or tryptophan at its end. This sequence joins TRBV6-1 and TRBJ2-5, with D unresolved. There are 13 residues in the CDR3. Per germline, CDR1 MNHNS and CDR2 SASEGT. The CDR3 DNA sequence: TGTGAAAGCAGCCTGTCTACAAAAGAGACCCAGTACTTA. It yields the protein CESSLSTKETQYL.

Regarding this clonotype: A read error may account for a junction end that differs from germline. The rearrangement links TRBV20-1 to TRBJ2-5, with no clear D. Germline V gene lookup returns CDR1 DFQATT and CDR2 SNEGSKA (reference sequence). This CDR3 is 14 amino acids long. The CDR3 DNA reads as TGTAGTGCTAGAGTCGGTGGCGAAGCGGAGACCCAGTACTTC. It is translated as CSARVGGEAETQYF.

This clonotype was found once. V usage is TRBV20-1 and J usage is TRBJ2-7, with D tentatively TRBD1 or TRBD2 (6 bases each). V shed 3 bases and J shed 7 bases, with 16 bases lying between them. The V gene's germline CDR1 is DFQATT and CDR2 SNEGSKA (reference sequence). The length of the CDR3 is 13 residues. CDR3 sequence (DNA): TGCAGTGCTAGTATCTCGGGGGCTGGTGAGCAGTACTTC. Encoded protein: CSASISGAGEQYF.

The table lists this clonotype with many counts. The gene calls are TRBV28 and TRBJ2-7, with D possibly TRBD1 on 5 matching bases. Germline lookup yields CDR1 MDHEN and CDR2 SYDVKM. The CDR3 loop spans 12 amino acids. V lost 3 bases, J lost 5 bases, and 8 bases lay in between. In DNA form, the CDR3 reads TGTGCCAGCAGTTTCCGACAGAACGAGCAGTACTTC. It is translated as CASSFRQNEQYF. Filled out from reference TRBV28 and TRBJ2-7, the complete variable domain reads DVKVTQSSRYLVKRTGEKVFLECVQDMDHENMFWYRQDPGLGLRLIYFSYDVKMKEKGDIPEGYSVSREKKERFSLILESASTNQTSMYLCASSFRQNEQYFGPGTRLTVT.

Concerning this clonotype: The junction departs from germline at one end; a sequencing error may be responsible. The rearrangement joins TRBV5-1 to TRBJ2-1, with D tentatively TRBD1 or TRBD2 (5 bases each). The V gene's germline CDR1 is SGHRS and CDR2 YFSETQ. The length of the CDR3 is 15 residues. DNA of the CDR3: TGCGCCAGCAGCTCAGGGAGTTGGACCTACTATGAGCAGTTCTTC. Its translation is CASSSGSWTYYEQFF.

Note on this clonotype: One end of the junction fails to match germline, which may point to a read error. V usage is TRBV13 and J usage is TRBJ2-5; 12 bases align to TRBD1. The V gene's germline CDR1 is PRHDT and CDR2 FYEKMQ (reference sequence). CDR3 length equals 16 residues. Here the CDR3 DNA reads TGTGCCGGCAGCAACCGGGACAGGGGGCTATCAGAGACCTGGTACTTC. It translates to CAGSNRDRGLSETWYF.

A word on this clonotype: This may come from a read error, since a much larger clone is one base off. DNA for the CDR3: TGCGCCAGCAGCATGGACGGAAGGGACAGTATATACTTC. Translation gives CASSMDGRDSIYF. The chain carries TRBV5-1 and TRBJ2-7; 7 positions match TRBD1. Trimming removed 4 bases from V and 13 bases from J; junction bases left unmatched: 14. The CDR3 is made up of 13 amino acids. CDR1 SGHRS and CDR2 YFSETQ come from the germline V gene.

About this clonotype itself: A much larger clone differs by one base, so this may be a read error. This chain joins TRBV11-2 and TRBJ2-3; no clear D. The CDR3 covers 15 residues. CDR1 is SGHAT, CDR2 FQNNGV, per germline. CDR3 region: CTSSFASWLTDTQYF. The CDR3 nucleotides read TGTACCAGCAGCTTTGCTAGTTGGCTCACAGATACGCAGTATTTT.

This clonotype turned up a few times. Just one base apart from a much larger clone, this may be a read error. The V and J genes are TRBV5-1 and TRBJ1-1; 8 bases are a match to TRBD1. The CDR3 is 15 residues long. Looked up from germline, CDR1 is SGHRS and CDR2 is YFSETQ. CDR3 bases: TGCGACAGCAGCTTGGGCTCAGGGGGCTTCACTGAAGCTTTCTTT. This gives the protein CDSSLGSGGFTEAFF.